This T cell receptor (beta chain) was retrieved from a study of response to subunit inactivated influenza vaccine. CDR1 KGHSH and CDR2 LQKENI come from the germline V gene. The CDR3 sequence is 11 residues long. As concerns this clonotype: Germline and junction disagree at one end, which may indicate a read error.

From the RT-PCR reads, TCRdb called clonotypes with MiXCR, one entry per CDR3 protein. Among a few hundred thousand distinct CDR3 sequences listed, 12% to 15% were seen once. The receptor was derived from a man aged 45-65 years who received an inactivated influenza vaccine. The V call is TRBV18, the J call TRBJ2-1; D not resolved. The sample was PBMCs from blood, taken approximately 13 days after vaccination. The CDR3 sequence is CASSPNKEQFF. Here the CDR3 DNA reads TGTGCCAGCTCACCCAACAAGGAGCAGTTCTTC.